A single sample is the source of the 8 T cell receptor beta chains below, sequenced in a study of cytomegalovirus exposure and HLA in healthy donors. This PCR relied on a set of 60 Vbeta primers and 13 Jbeta primers. The data were produced by immunoSEQ multiplex PCR, yet TCRdb's version contains in-frame clones alone and is incomplete. The sample carries 100,000 to 150,000 clones, 6.5% to 9.5% recorded once. The sample taken for sequencing was PBMCs. These receptor sequences come from a middle-aged woman in good health and CMV-seropositive.

This chain links TRBV6-5 with TRBJ1-1, with 7 bases that match TRBD1. The CDR3 consists of 15 residues. Germline V gene lookup returns CDR1 MNHEY and CDR2 SVGAGI. Trimming cost V 6 bases and J 0 bases; bases outside gene matches: 7. The CDR3 nucleotides are TGTGCCAGCAGACGTACAGGGGCGGTGAACACTGAAGCTTTCTTT. It yields the protein CASRRTGAVNTEAFF.

V usage is TRBV6-5 and J usage is TRBJ2-7; the D gene is possibly TRBD2 (5 bases). With 2 bases removed from V and 5 bases from J, the gap between germline ends came to 13 bases. Germline CDR1 MNHEY, CDR2 SVGAGI. This CDR3 has 14 amino acids. The CDR3 reads CASSYTGRAHEQYF. CDR3 bases: TGTGCCAGCAGTTACACGGGAAGGGCCCACGAGCAGTACTTC.

V and J are TRBV5-1 and TRBJ1-2, with a tentative D call TRBD1 (5 bases). The germline V gene encodes CDR1 SGHRS and CDR2 YFSETQ. Between the trimmed V and J ends, which lost 5 bases and 0 bases, there was a span of 14 bases. This CDR3 comprises 15 residues. CDR3 DNA: TGCGCCAGCAGTCCTATCCAGGGTGCTAACTATGGCTACACCTTC. Its protein is CASSPIQGANYGYTF.

The chain couples TRBV19 to TRBJ1-1; perhaps TRBD1 as D (5 bases). This CDR3 is 12 amino acids long. Germline V gene data show CDR1 as LNHDA and CDR2 as SQIVND (reference sequence). V was trimmed by 2 bases and J by 8 bases, leaving 9 bases between them. CDR3 coding DNA: TGTGCCAGTAGTATAAACCAGGGAGAAGCTTTCTTT. Residues: CASSINQGEAFF.

This clone was seen repeatedly, ten times or more. V usage is TRBV13 and J usage is TRBJ2-7; TRBD1 matches at 9 bases. Germline-derived CDR1 and CDR2 are PRHDT and FYEKMQ (reference sequence). CDR3 length: 15 residues. Losses at the gene ends were 5 bases for V and 2 bases for J; bases not matched to a gene: 7. The CDR3 sequence is CASSQRGTGPYEQYF. The CDR3 DNA reads TGTGCCAGCAGCCAAAGAGGGACAGGGCCCTACGAGCAGTACTTC.

The J gene is TRBJ1-1, the V gene TRBV7-9; D might be TRBD1 (5 bases). The V and J ends lost 1 base and 3 bases respectively, with 15 bases between them. The CDR3 consists of 16 residues. Looked up from germline, CDR1 is SEHNR and CDR2 is FQNEAQ (reference sequence). This chain's CDR3 is CASSLGSGLYDTEAFF. The CDR3 DNA sequence: TGTGCCAGCAGCTTAGGTTCAGGGTTGTATGACACTGAAGCTTTCTTT.

The table lists this clone with a few counts. This specimen includes other DNA sequences encoding the same CDR3. This chain links TRBV7-9 with TRBJ1-1; D ambiguous. Trimming left V 1 base short and J 11 bases short, with 8 bases between. The CDR3 has 11 amino acids. Germline CDR1 is SEHNR and CDR2 is FQNEAQ (reference sequence). This CDR3 is CASSLEAGAFF. The CDR3 DNA reads as TGTGCCAGCAGCTTAGAAGCGGGGGCTTTCTTT.

This chain connects TRBV11-3 to TRBJ2-2, with D perhaps matching TRBD2 (5 bases). Trimming stripped 5 bases from V and 1 base from J, with 14 bases between. The germline V gene has CDR1 SGHNT and CDR2 YENEEA. The CDR3 consists of 16 residues. CDR3 DNA: TGTGCCAGCAGCCCCACGGGGAGTATGAACACCGGGGAGCTGTTTTTT. Protein sequence: CASSPTGSMNTGELFF.